The present T cell receptor beta chain was sequenced within a study of T cells after yellow fever vaccination. Study at large: Preparation of the low-cell-number fractions used SMART-Seq v4 Ultra Low Input.

This clonotype was counted ten times or more. V was pared by 2 bases and J by 6 bases, with 9 bases between. The germline V gene has CDR1 MNHEY and CDR2 SVGEGT. The CDR3 runs to 13 residues. TCRdb itself ran the 5' RACE reads through MiXCR, one entry per CDR3 protein. The profile shows 70,000 or so distinct CDR3 sequences, more than 5.5% of them singletons. The sequence came from a man younger than 30 who received the YFV17D yellow fever vaccine. The chain has TRBV6-2 or TRBV6-3 and TRBJ2-3; the D is unclear. Sequenced material: CD8+ T cells sorted from PBMCs, taken 9 to 11 days after the first yellow fever vaccination. As DNA, the CDR3 is TGTGCCAGCAGTTACGGGCTATCGGATACGCAGTATTTT. Protein sequence: CASSYGLSDTQYF.